These 23 T cell receptor beta chains were all obtained from the same sample, sequenced in a study of T cells after posttransplantation cyclophosphamide. The table came from immunoSEQ multiplex PCR; TCRdb's copy has only in-frame clones and leaves some out. Of 17,000 or so clones detected, around 85% appear once; the ten largest clones hold roughly 28%. Control samples came 1 year after myeloablative marrow transplants with methotrexate plus calcineurin inhibitor. The sequencing here drew on PBMCs, taken after allogeneic stem cell transplant with calcineurin inhibitor and methotrexate. Receptors originate from a female patient aged 18 to 29 who received an allogeneic stem cell transplant from an unrelated donor, was CMV-positive, and had acute and chronic GVHD. A share of the T cells may be of graft donor origin.

The chain couples TRBV11-2 to TRBJ2-1, with 10 bases fitting TRBD2. This CDR3 has 15 residues. Trimming cost V 1 base and J 5 bases; bases outside gene matches: 2. Germline CDR1 is SGHAT and CDR2 is FQNNGV. The CDR3 DNA reads TGTGCCAGCAGCTTAGCCGGACTAGCGGACAATGAGCAGTTCTTC. It translates to CASSLAGLADNEQFF.

The rearrangement links TRBV7-9 to TRBJ2-7; TRBD2 is a possible D gene (5 bases). This CDR3 has 14 amino acids. V was clipped by 7 bases and J by 1 base, with 14 bases between them. Germline V lookup: CDR1 SEHNR, CDR2 FQNEAQ (reference sequence). The CDR3 DNA sequence: TGTGCCAGCACCCCAGCAGGACTTTCCTACGAGCAGTACTTC. As protein: CASTPAGLSYEQYF. Full variable domain (missing parts from reference TRBV7-9 and TRBJ2-7): DTGVSQNPRHKITKRGQNVTFRCDPISEHNRLYWYRQTLGQGPEFLTYFQNEAQLEKSRLLSDRFSAERPKGSFSTLEIQRTEQGDSAMYLCASTPAGLSYEQYFGPGTRLTVT.

As DNA, the CDR3 is TGCGCCAGCAGCCCTCACGGGACAGGACAAGAGACCCAGTACTTC. Encoded protein: CASSPHGTGQETQYF. This rearrangement joins TRBV4-1 to TRBJ2-5; TRBD1 agrees at 8 bases. Trimming removed 4 bases from V and 2 bases from J; junction bases left unmatched: 6. In germline, CDR1 is MGHRA, CDR2 YSYEKL. There are 15 residues in the CDR3.

This chain connects TRBV19 to TRBJ2-3; D perhaps matches TRBD2 (5 bases). Germline lookup yields CDR1 LNHDA and CDR2 SQIVND (reference sequence). The V end was cut by 8 bases, the J end by 2 bases, with 8 bases between. The CDR3 is 12 residues long. CDR3 sequence: CASHGNTDTQYF. As DNA, the CDR3 is TGTGCCAGTCACGGGAACACAGATACGCAGTATTTT.

This clone appeared once. The chain combines TRBV4-1 with TRBJ1-6, with D unclear. This CDR3 spans 15 amino acids. Germline V gives CDR1 MGHRA, CDR2 YSYEKL. Deletions cut 1 base from V and 7 bases from J, with 11 bases between. CDR3 sequence: CASSQVVTANSPLHF. The CDR3 nucleotides read TGCGCCAGCAGCCAAGTAGTGACTGCAAATTCACCCCTCCACTTT.

The CDR3 nucleotides read TGTGCCAGCAGTGAAGCCTACGAGCAGTACTTC. Protein sequence: CASSEAYEQYF. The rearrangement uses TRBV6-1 and TRBJ2-5; D uncertain. The J call could be wrong; TRBJ2-7 is a better fit for the DNA end. The CDR3 loop spans 11 amino acids. In germline, CDR1 is MNHNS, CDR2 SASEGT.

This clone was seen a handful of times. V is TRBV19 and J is TRBJ2-7; TRBD2 matches 7 bases. V lost 8 bases and J lost 3; bases outside the gene matches: 4. There are 12 residues in the CDR3. The germline V gene has CDR1 LNHDA and CDR2 SQIVND (reference sequence). The CDR3 is CASGEGGYEQYF. CDR3 DNA: TGTGCCAGTGGGGAGGGCGGCTACGAGCAGTACTTC.

The chain recombines TRBV4-2 with TRBJ2-7; the D is unclear. Germline CDR1 and CDR2: LGHNA and YNFKEQ. The CDR3 runs 13 residues. The V gene lost 1 base and the J gene lost 3 bases, with 7 bases spanning the gap. CDR3 loop: CASSQASYYEQYF. The CDR3 nucleotides read TGTGCCAGCAGCCAAGCCAGTTACTACGAGCAGTACTTC.

The chain carries TRBV28 and TRBJ2-7, with a weak D call TRBD1 (6 bases). The CDR3 has 14 amino acids. The V and J ends lost 3 bases and 6 bases respectively, with 15 bases between them. The V gene's germline CDR1 is MDHEN and CDR2 SYDVKM. As DNA, the CDR3 is TGTGCCAGCAGTTTGACAGGCTTGAACTCCGAGCAGTACTTC. This encodes CASSLTGLNSEQYF.

The chain uses TRBV25-1 and TRBJ2-1, with a possible D match to TRBD2 (7 bases). The V and J ends lost 4 bases and 2 bases respectively, with 15 bases between them. There are 16 residues in the CDR3. CDR1 is MGHDK and CDR2 is SYGVNS in the germline V gene. CDR3: CASSGSRGAAYNEQFF. The CDR3 DNA is TGTGCCAGCAGTGGGTCTCGGGGGGCGGCCTACAATGAGCAGTTCTTC.

The gene calls are TRBV7-8 and TRBJ2-1; 9 positions match TRBD2. The CDR3 sequence is 16 residues long. V shed 1 base and J 4 bases; nucleotides not matched to a gene: 5. Per the germline V gene, CDR1 is SGHVS and CDR2 is FQNEAQ. The CDR3 DNA sequence: TGTGCCAGCAGCTTAGACCTGACTAGCGGTTACAATGAGCAGTTCTTC. Its protein is CASSLDLTSGYNEQFF.

This chain connects TRBV13 to TRBJ1-6, with a possible D match to TRBD1 (5 bases). This CDR3 is built from 13 residues. The ends were cut back, 5 bases at V and 7 bases at J, with 9 bases in the middle. CDR1 is PRHDT and CDR2 is FYEKMQ in the germline V gene (reference sequence). The CDR3 protein is CASSPRQNSPLHF. In DNA form, the CDR3 reads TGTGCCAGCAGCCCTCGACAGAATTCACCCCTCCACTTT.

This chain joins TRBV6-6 and TRBJ1-1; 9 nucleotides match TRBD1. The V gene's germline CDR1 is MNHNY and CDR2 SVGAGI (reference sequence). V was clipped by 4 bases and J by 0 bases; unmatched bases: 3. The CDR3 consists of 15 residues. CDR3 sequence (DNA): TGTGCCAGCAGTTTAGACAGGGGGATGAACACTGAAGCTTTCTTT. Translated: CASSLDRGMNTEAFF.

V and J are TRBV7-2 and TRBJ1-2; 7 positions agree with TRBD1. The V and J ends lost 5 bases and 4 bases, in that order; junction bases with no gene match: 7. This CDR3 has 14 amino acids. Germline assignment: CDR1 SGHTA and CDR2 FQGNSA. DNA of the CDR3: TGTGCCAGCAGCCAAACGGGACAGCTCTATGGCTACACCTTC. Encoded protein: CASSQTGQLYGYTF.

The chain couples TRBV27 to TRBJ2-7; TRBD2 is a possible D gene (5 bases). The CDR3 spans 13 residues. Germline lookup yields CDR1 MNHEY and CDR2 SMNVEV (reference sequence). V lost 1 base and J 4 bases, leaving 8 bases between the germline ends. In DNA, the CDR3 is TGTGCCAGCAGTTTATTCTCGGGATACGAGCAGTACTTC. Protein: CASSLFSGYEQYF.

The chain is built from TRBV18 and TRBJ2-1, with TRBD2 matching 10 bases. The CDR3 extends over 16 amino acids. From germline, CDR1 is KGHSH and CDR2 LQKENI. V dropped 5 bases and J dropped 2; count of bases not matched to a gene: 6. Here the CDR3 reads CASSSLAGEAYNEQFF. CDR3 nucleotide sequence: TGTGCCAGCTCATCCCTAGCGGGAGAAGCCTACAATGAGCAGTTCTTC.

The V gene is TRBV2, the J gene TRBJ2-1; D ambiguous. This CDR3 spans 12 amino acids. Germline CDR1 and CDR2: SNHLY and FYNNEI. The V end lost 8 bases, the J end lost 8 bases, and 13 bases lay between the germline ends. The CDR3 protein is CASSYRGHEQFF. DNA for the CDR3: TGTGCCAGCTCCTATAGAGGCCATGAGCAGTTCTTC.

V is TRBV5-1 and J is TRBJ2-5; 7 nucleotides match TRBD1. The V and J ends lost 4 bases and 0 bases, in that order; junction bases with no gene match: 3. The length of the CDR3 is 14 residues. Germline V gene sequence: CDR1 SGHRS, CDR2 YFSETQ. The CDR3 DNA sequence: TGCGCCAGCAGCGGGGGACAGTACCAAGAGACCCAGTACTTC. Encoded protein: CASSGGQYQETQYF.

Concerning this clone: Distinct nucleotide sequences in the sample also encode this CDR3. This chain connects TRBV28 to TRBJ2-3; the D gene is possibly TRBD1 (5 bases). This CDR3 comprises 13 residues. CDR1 is MDHEN and CDR2 is SYDVKM in the germline V gene. Trimming stripped 5 bases from V and 3 bases from J, with 9 bases between. The CDR3 region has the DNA TGTGCCAGCAGTCCAAGGGGTACAGATACGCAGTATTTT. The encoded protein is CASSPRGTDTQYF.

CDR3 in DNA: TGTGCCAGCATGAGCGGGAGCAACACCTACAATGAGCAGTTCTTC. Residues: CASMSGSNTYNEQFF. The chain combines TRBV6-6 with TRBJ2-1, with 8 bases identical to TRBD2. The length of the CDR3 is 15 residues. Germline values: CDR1 MNHNY, CDR2 SVGAGI (reference sequence). The ends lost 7 bases at V and 2 bases at J; junction bases unmatched: 7.

The chain has TRBV7-9 and TRBJ2-6; D remains ambiguous. Germline V CDR1 and CDR2: SEHNR, FQNEAQ (reference sequence). Deletions cut 11 bases from V and 0 bases from J, with 14 bases between. This CDR3 has 15 residues. In DNA form, the CDR3 reads TGTGCCGGCCGTGCTTGGTACTCTGGGGCCAACGTCCTGACTTTC. This encodes CAGRAWYSGANVLTF. Using reference TRBV7-9 and TRBJ2-6 for the parts outside the CDR3, the full variable domain is DTGVSQNPRHKITKRGQNVTFRCDPISEHNRLYWYRQTLGQGPEFLTYFQNEAQLEKSRLLSDRFSAERPKGSFSTLEIQRTEQGDSAMYLCAGRAWYSGANVLTFGAGSRLTVL.

The table lists this clone with a count of one. This sequence joins TRBV28 and TRBJ2-5; D is possibly TRBD2 (5 bases). V lost 3 bases to trimming and J lost 4 bases, with 9 bases between them. CDR3 length: 13 residues. Germline CDR1 reads MDHEN; CDR2 reads SYDVKM. This chain's CDR3 is CASSFPSRETQYF. The CDR3 nucleotides are TGTGCCAGCAGTTTTCCTAGCCGAGAGACCCAGTACTTC.

The V call is TRBV11-2, the J call TRBJ2-7; 7 bases are shared with TRBD2. Unmatched junction bases numbered 9, after V lost 5 bases and J lost 2 bases. The V gene's germline CDR1 is SGHAT and CDR2 FQNNGV. The CDR3 sequence is 15 residues long. CDR3 sequence reads: CASSAGTTVTYEQYF. As DNA, the CDR3 is TGTGCCAGCAGCGCCGGGACTACCGTAACCTACGAGCAGTACTTC.